This T cell receptor beta chain derives from a study of beta chain features in type 1 diabetes. Study-wide points: TCRB CDR3s were moderately but significantly shorter in Type 1 diabetes patients in all four CD4+ subsets. VDJ junctions in type 1 diabetes patients carried more deletions and fewer insertions.

Without exception, sorted populations had purity beyond 95%. The whole isolated RNA underwent reverse transcription, so sequencing captured expressed TCRB transcripts. Assay used: immunoSEQ multiplex PCR; TCRdb lists only in-frame clones, some missing. Here the sample spans around 150,000 clones, less than 9% being singletons. This clone was recorded at least ten times. Its antigen is unknown. Germline CDR1 is SGHDT and CDR2 is YYEEEE. The CDR3 loop spans 13 amino acids. V gave up 1 base and J gave up 2 bases, with 7 bases separating them. This chain joins TRBV5-6 and TRBJ2-7; no clear D gene. The sequence came from a woman between 25 and 40 years old in good health. Specimen: central memory CD4+ T cells from blood. The CDR3 is CASSLSGTYEQYF. The DNA of the CDR3 is TGTGCCAGCAGCTTGTCGGGTACCTACGAGCAGTACTTC.